This entry concerns a single TCR beta chain. Time point indicated: peripheral blood 6 weeks after treatment start. Here immunoSEQ multiplex PCR was the method, and the copy in TCRdb shows in-frame clones only, minus some. The sample contains around 38,000 clones, around 88% of which appear only once. The data belong to a study of PD-L1 blockade in urothelial cancer. About the study: Prior chemotherapy regimens per patient numbered 0 to 3.

Sequenced material: PBMCs, taken around atezolizumab (anti-PD-L1) treatment. The source of this sequence is a man in his sixties with urothelial cancer.

The chain's CDR3 is CASSLARQGEQFF. The DNA for the CDR3 is TGTGCCAGCAGCTTAGCGCGTCAGGGTGAGCAGTTCTTC. V usage is TRBV7-2 and J usage is TRBJ2-1; D is perhaps TRBD1 (5 bases). The CDR3 loop spans 13 amino acids. Germline CDR1 and CDR2: SGHTA and FQGNSA. The V end was cut by 0 bases, the J end by 9 bases, with 9 bases between.